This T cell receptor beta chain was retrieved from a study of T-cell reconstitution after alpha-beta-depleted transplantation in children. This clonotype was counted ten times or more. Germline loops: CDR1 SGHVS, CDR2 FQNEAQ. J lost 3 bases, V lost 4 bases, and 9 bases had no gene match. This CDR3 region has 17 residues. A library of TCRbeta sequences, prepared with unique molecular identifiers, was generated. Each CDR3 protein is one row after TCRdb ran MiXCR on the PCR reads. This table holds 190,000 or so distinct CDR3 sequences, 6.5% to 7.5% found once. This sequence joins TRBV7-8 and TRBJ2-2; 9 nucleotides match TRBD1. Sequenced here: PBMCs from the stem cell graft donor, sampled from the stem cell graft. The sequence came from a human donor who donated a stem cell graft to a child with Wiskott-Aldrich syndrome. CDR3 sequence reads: CASSYLWGQGDTGELFF. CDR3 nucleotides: TGTGCCAGCAGCTACCTCTGGGGACAGGGTGACACCGGGGAGCTGTTTTTT. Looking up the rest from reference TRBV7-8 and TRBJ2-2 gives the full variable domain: GAGVSQSPRYKVAKRGQDVALRCDPISGHVSLFWYQQALGQGPEFLTYFQNEAQLDKSGLPSDRFFAERPEGSVSTLKIQRTQQEDSAVYLCASSYLWGQGDTGELFFGEGSRLTVL.